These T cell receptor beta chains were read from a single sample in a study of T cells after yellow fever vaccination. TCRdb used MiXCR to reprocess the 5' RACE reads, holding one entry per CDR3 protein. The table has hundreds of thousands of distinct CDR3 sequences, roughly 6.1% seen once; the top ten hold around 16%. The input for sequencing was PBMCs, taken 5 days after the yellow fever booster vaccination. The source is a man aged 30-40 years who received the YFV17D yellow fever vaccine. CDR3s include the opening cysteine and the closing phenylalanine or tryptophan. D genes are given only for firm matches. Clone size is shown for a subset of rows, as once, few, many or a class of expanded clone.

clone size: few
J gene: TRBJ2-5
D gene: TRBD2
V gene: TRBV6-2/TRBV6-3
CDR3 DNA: TGTGCCAGCAGTCACCCGGGACTAGCGGCCAAAGAGACCCAGTACTTC
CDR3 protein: CASSHPGLAAKETQYF

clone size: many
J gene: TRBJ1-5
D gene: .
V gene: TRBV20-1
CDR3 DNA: TGCAGTGCTTCCGACGGGGGCAATCAGCCCCAGCATTTT
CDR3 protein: CSASDGGNQPQHF

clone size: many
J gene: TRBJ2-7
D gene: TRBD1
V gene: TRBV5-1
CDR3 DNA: TGCGCCAGCAGCGTAGGGGACAGGGACGAGCAGTACTTC
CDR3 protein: CASSVGDRDEQYF

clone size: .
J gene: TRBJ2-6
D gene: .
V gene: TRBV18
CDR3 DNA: TGTGCCAGCTCACCAGGGGCAGGGACCGGGGCCAACGTCCTGACTTTC
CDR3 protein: CASSPGAGTGANVLTF

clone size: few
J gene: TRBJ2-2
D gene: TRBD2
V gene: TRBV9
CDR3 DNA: TGTGCCAGCAGCCCCCGGGACTATAGGGGCGGGGAGCTGTTTTTT
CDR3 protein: CASSPRDYRGGELFF

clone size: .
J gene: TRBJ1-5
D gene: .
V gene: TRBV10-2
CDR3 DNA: TGCGCCAGCAGTGTCCTGGTAGATCAGCCCCAGCATTTT
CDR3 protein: CASSVLVDQPQHF

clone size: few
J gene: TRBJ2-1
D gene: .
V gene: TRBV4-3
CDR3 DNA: TGCGCCAGCAGCCAGGAGGTTACACCCTACAATGAGCAGTTCTTC
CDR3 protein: CASSQEVTPYNEQFF

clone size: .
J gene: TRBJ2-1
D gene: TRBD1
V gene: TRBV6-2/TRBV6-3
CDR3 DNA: TGTGCCAGAGTGAAATTCCGGGACAGGGGGCTCAATGAGCAGTTCTTC
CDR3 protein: CARVKFRDRGLNEQFF

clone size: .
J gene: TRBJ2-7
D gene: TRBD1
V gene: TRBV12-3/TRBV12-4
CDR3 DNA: TGTGCCAGCAGTTCACAGGGGTTCCCCTACGAGCAGTACTTC
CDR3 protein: CASSSQGFPYEQYF

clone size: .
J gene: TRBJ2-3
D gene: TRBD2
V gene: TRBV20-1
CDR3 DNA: TGCAGTGCGCCGCAGGGACTAGCGGGATGGTATACGCAGTATTTT
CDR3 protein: CSAPQGLAGWYTQYF

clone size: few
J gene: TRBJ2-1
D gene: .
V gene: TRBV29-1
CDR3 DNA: TGCAGCGTTGAGAAAAGCGGCAATGAGCAGTTCTTC
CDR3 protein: CSVEKSGNEQFF

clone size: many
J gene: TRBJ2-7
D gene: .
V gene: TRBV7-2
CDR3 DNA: TGTGCCAGCAGCTCACGGGCGGAAGCCTACGAGCAGTACTTC
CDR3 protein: CASSSRAEAYEQYF

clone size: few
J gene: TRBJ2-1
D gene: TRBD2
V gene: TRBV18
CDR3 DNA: TGTGCCAGCTCACCATTTGGACTAGCCGTCCCCTACAATGAGCAGTTCTTC
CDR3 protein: CASSPFGLAVPYNEQFF

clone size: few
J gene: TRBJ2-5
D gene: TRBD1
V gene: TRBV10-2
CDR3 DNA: TGCGCCAGCAGTCGGACAGGGAGGAGAGAGACCCAGTACTTC
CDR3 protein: CASSRTGRRETQYF

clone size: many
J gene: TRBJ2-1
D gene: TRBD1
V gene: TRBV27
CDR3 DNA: TGTGCCAGCAGTTTACAGGGGGCGCCCATCAATGAGCAGTTCTTC
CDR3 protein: CASSLQGAPINEQFF

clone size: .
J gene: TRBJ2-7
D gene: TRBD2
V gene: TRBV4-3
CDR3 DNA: TGCGCCAGCAGCCAAGAACTAGCGGGAGGGTACGAGCAGTACTTC
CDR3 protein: CASSQELAGGYEQYF

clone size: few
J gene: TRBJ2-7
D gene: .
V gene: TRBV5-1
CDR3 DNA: TGCGCCAGCAGTAAGAGCGAATCCTACGAGCAGTACTTC
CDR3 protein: CASSKSESYEQYF

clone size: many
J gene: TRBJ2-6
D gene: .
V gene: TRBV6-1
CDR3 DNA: TGTGCCAGCACCCAAACTAGCCGCCAGGGTGGGGCCAACGTCCTGACTTTC
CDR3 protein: CASTQTSRQGGANVLTF

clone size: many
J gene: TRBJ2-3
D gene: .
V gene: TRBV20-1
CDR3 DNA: TGCAGTGCTAGGCCTAGCGTCTCGCTAGATACGCAGTATTTT
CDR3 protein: CSARPSVSLDTQYF

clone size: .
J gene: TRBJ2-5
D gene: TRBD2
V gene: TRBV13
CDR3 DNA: TGTGCCAGCAGCTTAGGACTAAGCGGGAGCCCGCAAGAGACCCAGTACTTC
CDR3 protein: CASSLGLSGSPQETQYF

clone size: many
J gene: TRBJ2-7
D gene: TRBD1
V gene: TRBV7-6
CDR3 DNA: TGTGCCAGCAGCGTCGAGACAGGGAGCCAGCAGTACTTC
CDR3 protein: CASSVETGSQQYF

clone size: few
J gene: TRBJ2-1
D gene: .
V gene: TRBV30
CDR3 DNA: TGTGCCTGGAGGGAGTTTAGGGCGACTAGTCAGTACAATGAGCAGTTCTTC
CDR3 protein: CAWREFRATSQYNEQFF

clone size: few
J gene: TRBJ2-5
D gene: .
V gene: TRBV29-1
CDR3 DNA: TGCAGCGCGGGGAATAAAGAGACCCAGTACTTC
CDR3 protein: CSAGNKETQYF